The 3 T cell receptor beta chains below were found in one sample sequenced in a study of long-term antiretroviral therapy in people with HIV. It was version v3.0 of the immunoSEQ assay that was run at survey level. The method was immunoSEQ multiplex PCR; TCRdb's version includes in-frame clones alone and lacks a portion of them. The table records 28,000 or so clones, about three quarters of them present only once. Source: unsorted PBMCs, taken 1.5 years before starting antiretroviral therapy. These receptor sequences come from a man aged 18 to 30 with HIV.

This clone was picked up a small number of times. J is TRBJ1-6 and V is TRBV19; D is unclear. Germline V gives CDR1 LNHDA, CDR2 SQIVND (reference sequence). The V and J ends lost 4 bases and 7 bases respectively, with 5 bases between them. The CDR3 extends over 12 amino acids. The CDR3, as DNA: TGTGCCAGTAGTAGAAGCAATTCACCCCTCCACTTT. It is translated as CASSRSNSPLHF.

The chain carries TRBV13 and TRBJ2-3; 8 bases match TRBD1. CDR3 size: 15 residues. V shed 4 bases, J shed 0 bases, and the junction held 3 bases outside the gene matches. Germline V gene data show CDR1 as PRHDT and CDR2 as FYEKMQ (reference sequence). The CDR3 nucleotides read TGTGCCAGCAGCTGGACAGGGTCGAGCACAGATACGCAGTATTTT. The encoded protein is CASSWTGSSTDTQYF.

The chain couples TRBV9 to TRBJ2-1, with a weak D call TRBD2 (5 bases). V was clipped by 0 bases and J by 6 bases, with 7 bases between them. The germline gives CDR1 SGDLS, CDR2 YYNGEE. CDR3 length: 13 amino acids. The CDR3 region is CASSVGRSNEQFF. DNA for the CDR3: TGTGCCAGCAGCGTAGGGAGGAGCAATGAGCAGTTCTTC.